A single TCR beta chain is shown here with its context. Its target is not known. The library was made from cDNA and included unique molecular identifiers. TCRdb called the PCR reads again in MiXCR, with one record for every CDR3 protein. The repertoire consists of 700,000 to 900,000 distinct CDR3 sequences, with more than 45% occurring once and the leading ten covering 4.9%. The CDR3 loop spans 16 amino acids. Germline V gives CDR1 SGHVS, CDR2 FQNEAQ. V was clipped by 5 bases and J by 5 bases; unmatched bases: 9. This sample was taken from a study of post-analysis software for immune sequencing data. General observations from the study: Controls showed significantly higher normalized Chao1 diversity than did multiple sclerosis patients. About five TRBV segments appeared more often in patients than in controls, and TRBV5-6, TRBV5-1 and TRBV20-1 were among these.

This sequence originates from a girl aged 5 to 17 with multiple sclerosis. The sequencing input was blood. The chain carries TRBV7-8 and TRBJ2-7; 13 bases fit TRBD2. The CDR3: CASSAGLAGDRHEQYF. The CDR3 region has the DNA TGTGCCAGCAGCGCAGGACTAGCGGGAGACCGCCACGAGCAGTACTTC.